Below, one T cell receptor beta chain is given with its context. A TCRbeta library incorporating unique molecular identifiers was prepared. TCRdb passed the PCR reads through MiXCR, listing each CDR3 protein once. Of 440,000 or so distinct CDR3 sequences in the sample, about 40% were seen once. These data are taken from a study of T-cell reconstitution after alpha-beta-depleted transplantation in children. Per the germline V gene, CDR1 is DFQATT and CDR2 is SNEGSKA (reference sequence). The V gene end was trimmed by 1 base and the J gene end by 2 bases; junction bases not matched to a gene: 9. CDR3 length: 17 residues.

The sequence was collected from a girl under 10 years old with aplastic anemia, due to receive a stem cell transplant. The material was PBMCs, obtained before TCRalphabeta/CD19-depleted stem cell transplant. V and J are TRBV20-1 and TRBJ1-3; the match to TRBD1 covers 9 bases. The CDR3 DNA is TGCAGTGCTAGAGCTGCCTTGACAGGGGGAACTGGAAACACCATATATTTT. Its translation is CSARAALTGGTGNTIYF.